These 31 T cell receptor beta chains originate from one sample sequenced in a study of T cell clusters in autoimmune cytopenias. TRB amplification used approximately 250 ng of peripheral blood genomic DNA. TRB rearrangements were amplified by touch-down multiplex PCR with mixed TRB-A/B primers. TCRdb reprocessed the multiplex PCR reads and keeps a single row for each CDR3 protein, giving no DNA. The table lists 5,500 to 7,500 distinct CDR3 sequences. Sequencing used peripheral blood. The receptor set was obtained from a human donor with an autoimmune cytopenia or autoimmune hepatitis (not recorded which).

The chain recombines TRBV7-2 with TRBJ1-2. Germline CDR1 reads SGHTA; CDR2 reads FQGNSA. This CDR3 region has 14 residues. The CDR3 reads CASSFQGPSSGYTF.

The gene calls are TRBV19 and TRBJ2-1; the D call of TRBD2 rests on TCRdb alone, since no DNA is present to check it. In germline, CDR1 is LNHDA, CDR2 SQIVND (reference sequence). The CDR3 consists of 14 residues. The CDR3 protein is CASSKTSGRYEQFF.

Here the CDR3 reads CASSYQGSYEQYF. The gene calls are TRBV12-3 or TRBV12-4 and TRBJ2-7; without DNA, the TCRdb call of TRBD1 cannot be checked. The CDR3 is made up of 13 amino acids.

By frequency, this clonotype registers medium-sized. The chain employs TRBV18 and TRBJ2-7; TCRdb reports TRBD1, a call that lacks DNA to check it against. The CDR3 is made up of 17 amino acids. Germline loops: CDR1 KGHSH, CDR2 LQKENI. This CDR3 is CASSPFPAGTAAYEQYF.

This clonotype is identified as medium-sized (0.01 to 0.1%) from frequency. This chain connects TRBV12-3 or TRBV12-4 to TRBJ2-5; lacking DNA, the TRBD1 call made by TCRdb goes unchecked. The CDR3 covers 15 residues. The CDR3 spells CASSFGGGVGETQYF.

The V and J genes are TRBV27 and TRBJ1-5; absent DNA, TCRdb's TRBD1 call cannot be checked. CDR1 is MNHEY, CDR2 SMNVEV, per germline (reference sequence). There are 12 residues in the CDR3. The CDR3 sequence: CASTGQDQPQHF.

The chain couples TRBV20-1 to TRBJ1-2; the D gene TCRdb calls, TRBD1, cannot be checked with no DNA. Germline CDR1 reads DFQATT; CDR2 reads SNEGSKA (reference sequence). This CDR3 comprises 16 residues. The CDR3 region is CSARAPQGGANYGYTF.

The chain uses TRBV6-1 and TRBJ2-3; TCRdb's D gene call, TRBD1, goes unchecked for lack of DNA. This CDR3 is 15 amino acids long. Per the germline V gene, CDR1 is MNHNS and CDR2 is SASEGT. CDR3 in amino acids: CASSAQERGTDTQYF.

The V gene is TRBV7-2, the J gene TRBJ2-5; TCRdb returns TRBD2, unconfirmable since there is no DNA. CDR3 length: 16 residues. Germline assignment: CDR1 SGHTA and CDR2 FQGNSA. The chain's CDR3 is CASSLAPSGGQETQYF.

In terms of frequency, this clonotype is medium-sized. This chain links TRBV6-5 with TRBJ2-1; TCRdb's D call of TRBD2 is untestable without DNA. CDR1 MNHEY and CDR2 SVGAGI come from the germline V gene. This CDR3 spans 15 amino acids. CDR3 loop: CASRRGLRVDNEQFF.

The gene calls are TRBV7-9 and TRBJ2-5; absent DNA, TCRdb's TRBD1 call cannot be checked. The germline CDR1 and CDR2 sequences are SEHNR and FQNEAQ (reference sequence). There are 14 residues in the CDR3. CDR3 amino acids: CASSLTPQGETQYF.

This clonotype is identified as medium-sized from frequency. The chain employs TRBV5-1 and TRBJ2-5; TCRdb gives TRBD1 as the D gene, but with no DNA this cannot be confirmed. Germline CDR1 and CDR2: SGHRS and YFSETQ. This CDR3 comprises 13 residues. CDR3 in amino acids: CASSSGSQETQYF.

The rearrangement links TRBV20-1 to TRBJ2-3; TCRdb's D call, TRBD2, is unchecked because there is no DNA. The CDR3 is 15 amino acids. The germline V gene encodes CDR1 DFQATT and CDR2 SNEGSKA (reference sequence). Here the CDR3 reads CSARVASKSPDTQYF.

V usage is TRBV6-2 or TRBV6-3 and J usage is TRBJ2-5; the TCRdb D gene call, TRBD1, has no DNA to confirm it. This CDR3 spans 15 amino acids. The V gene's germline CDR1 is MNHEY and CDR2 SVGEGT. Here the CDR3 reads CASSLVYSEGETQYF.

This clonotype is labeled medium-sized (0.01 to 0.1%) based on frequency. CDR3 region: CASSPQGDEQYF. This chain connects TRBV27 to TRBJ2-7; as DNA is missing, the TRBD1 call by TCRdb cannot be tested. The CDR3 loop spans 12 amino acids. Germline assignment: CDR1 MNHEY and CDR2 SMNVEV (reference sequence).

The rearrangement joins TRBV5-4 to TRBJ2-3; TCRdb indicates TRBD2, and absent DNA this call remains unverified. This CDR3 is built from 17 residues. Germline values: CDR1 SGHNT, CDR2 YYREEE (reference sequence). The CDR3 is CASSPGGLAGPTDTQYF.

This CDR3 reads CASSRGGQGAGSTDTQYF. This chain joins TRBV4-3 and TRBJ2-3; without DNA, the TCRdb call of TRBD1 cannot be checked. The CDR3 is 18 amino acids. Germline CDR1 and CDR2: LGHNA and YSLEER.

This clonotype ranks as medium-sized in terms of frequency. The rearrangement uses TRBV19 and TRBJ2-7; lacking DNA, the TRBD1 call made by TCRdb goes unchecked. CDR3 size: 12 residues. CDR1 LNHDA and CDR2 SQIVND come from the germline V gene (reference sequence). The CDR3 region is CASRDRVNEQYF.

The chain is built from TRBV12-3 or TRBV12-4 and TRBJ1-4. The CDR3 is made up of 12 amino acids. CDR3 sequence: CASSSQGGKLFF.

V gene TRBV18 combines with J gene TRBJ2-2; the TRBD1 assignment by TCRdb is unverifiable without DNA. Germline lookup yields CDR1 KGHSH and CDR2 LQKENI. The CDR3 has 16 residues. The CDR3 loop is CASSPSSGGITGELFF. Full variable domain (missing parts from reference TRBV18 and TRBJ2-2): NAGVMQNPRHLVRRRGQEARLRCSPMKGHSHVYWYRQLPEEGLKFMVYLQKENIIDESGMPKERFSAEFPKEGPSILRIQQVVRGDSAAYFCASSPSSGGITGELFFGEGSRLTVL.

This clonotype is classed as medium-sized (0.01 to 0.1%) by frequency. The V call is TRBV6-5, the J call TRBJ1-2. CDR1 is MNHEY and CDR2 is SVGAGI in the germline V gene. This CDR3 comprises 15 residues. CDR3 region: CASSYDGPLGYGYTF.

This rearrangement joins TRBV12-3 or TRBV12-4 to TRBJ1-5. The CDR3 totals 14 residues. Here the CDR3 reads CASRRGVTGQPQHF.

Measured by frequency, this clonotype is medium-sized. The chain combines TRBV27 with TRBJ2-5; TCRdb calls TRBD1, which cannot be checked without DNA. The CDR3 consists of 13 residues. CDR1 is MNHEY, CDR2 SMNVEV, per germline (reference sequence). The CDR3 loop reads CASNGGWGETQYF.

The chain's CDR3 is CASSQVRYDEQYF. V and J are TRBV12-3 or TRBV12-4 and TRBJ2-7. The CDR3 extends over 13 amino acids.

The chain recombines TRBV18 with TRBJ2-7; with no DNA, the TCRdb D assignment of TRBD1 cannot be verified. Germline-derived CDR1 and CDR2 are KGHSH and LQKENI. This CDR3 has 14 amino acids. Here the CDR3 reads CASSPGTGGYEQYF.

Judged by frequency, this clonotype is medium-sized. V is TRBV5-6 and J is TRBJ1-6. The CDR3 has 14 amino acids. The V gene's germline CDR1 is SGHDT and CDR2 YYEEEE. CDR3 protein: CASSFARWNSPLHF.

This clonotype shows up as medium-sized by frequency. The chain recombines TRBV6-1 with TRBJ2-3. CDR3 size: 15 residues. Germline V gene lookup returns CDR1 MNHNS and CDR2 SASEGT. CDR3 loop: CASSENSPAADTQYF.

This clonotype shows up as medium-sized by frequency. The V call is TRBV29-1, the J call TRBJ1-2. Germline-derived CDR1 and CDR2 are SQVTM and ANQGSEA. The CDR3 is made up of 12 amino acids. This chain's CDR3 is CSVVGGDYGYTF.

The CDR3 loop reads CASSQGLGVKLFF. V gene TRBV12-3 or TRBV12-4 combines with J gene TRBJ1-4; TCRdb calls TRBD1, which cannot be checked without DNA. The CDR3 consists of 13 residues.

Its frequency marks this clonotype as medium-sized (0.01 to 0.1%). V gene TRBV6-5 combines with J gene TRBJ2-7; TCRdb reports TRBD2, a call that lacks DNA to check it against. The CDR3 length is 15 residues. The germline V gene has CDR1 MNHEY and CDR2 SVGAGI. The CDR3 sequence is CASSYMTSGRYEQYF.

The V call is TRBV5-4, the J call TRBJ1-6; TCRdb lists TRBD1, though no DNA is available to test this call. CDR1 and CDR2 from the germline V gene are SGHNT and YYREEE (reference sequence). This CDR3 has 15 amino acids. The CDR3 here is CASSPGGTGDSPLHF.